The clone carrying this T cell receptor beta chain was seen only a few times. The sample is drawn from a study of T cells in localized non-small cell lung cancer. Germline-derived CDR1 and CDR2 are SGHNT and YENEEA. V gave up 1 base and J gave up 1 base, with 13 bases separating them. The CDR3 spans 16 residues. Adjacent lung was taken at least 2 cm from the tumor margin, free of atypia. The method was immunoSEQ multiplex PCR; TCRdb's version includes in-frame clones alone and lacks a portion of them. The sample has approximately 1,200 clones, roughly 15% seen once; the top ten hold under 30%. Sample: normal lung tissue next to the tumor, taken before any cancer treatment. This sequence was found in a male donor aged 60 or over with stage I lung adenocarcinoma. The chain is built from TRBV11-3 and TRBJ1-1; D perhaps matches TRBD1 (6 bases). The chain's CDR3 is CASSLGGGRGNTEAFF. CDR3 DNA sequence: TGTGCCAGCAGCTTAGGCGGGGGGCGCGGGAACACTGAAGCTTTCTTT.